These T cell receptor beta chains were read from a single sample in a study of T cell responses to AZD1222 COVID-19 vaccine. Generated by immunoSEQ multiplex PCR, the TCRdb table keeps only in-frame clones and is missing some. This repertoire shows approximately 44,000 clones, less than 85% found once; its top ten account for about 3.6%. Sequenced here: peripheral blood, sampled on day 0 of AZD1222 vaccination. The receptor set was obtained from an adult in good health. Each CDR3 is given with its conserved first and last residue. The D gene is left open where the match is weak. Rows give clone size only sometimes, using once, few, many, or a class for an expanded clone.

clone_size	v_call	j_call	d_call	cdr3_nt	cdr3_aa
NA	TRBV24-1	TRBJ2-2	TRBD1	TGTGCCACCAGCCCACTGACAGGGGCCGGGGAGCTGTTTTTT	CATSPLTGAGELFF
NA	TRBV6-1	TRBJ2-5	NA	TGTGCCAGCAGTGAAGTGGGCCACCCAGGGGAGACCCAGTACTTC	CASSEVGHPGETQYF
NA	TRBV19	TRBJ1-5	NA	TGTGCCAGTAGTGAACTGTACTCAGGAGACGGGAATCAGCCCCAGCATTTT	CASSELYSGDGNQPQHF
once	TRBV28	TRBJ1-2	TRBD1	TGTGCCAGCAGTGACCCCGGGACAGGAGTTGGCTACACCTTC	CASSDPGTGVGYTF
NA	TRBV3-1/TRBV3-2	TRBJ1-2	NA	TGTGCCAGCAGCCAAGCTGGGTCAGCTGGCGGCTACACCTTC	CASSQAGSAGGYTF
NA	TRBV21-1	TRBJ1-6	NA	TGTGCCAGCAGCGCGGCCGACAGGGGAAATTCACCCCTCCACTTT	CASSAADRGNSPLHF
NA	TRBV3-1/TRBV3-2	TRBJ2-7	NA	TGTGCCAGCAGCCACTCCTACGAGCAGTACTTC	CASSHSYEQYF
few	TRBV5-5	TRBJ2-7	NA	TGTGCCAGCAGCTTTGACAGCTACTCCTACGAGCAGTACTTC	CASSFDSYSYEQYF
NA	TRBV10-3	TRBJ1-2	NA	TGTGCCATCAGTGAGTCGCTGGGGATGGGCCGGAGGTACTATGGCTACACCTTC	CAISESLGMGRRYYGYTF
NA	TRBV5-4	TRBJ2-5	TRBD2	TGTGCCAGCAGCTTCGCGGGGGGCCTACGTGGGGAGACCCAGTACTTC	CASSFAGGLRGETQYF
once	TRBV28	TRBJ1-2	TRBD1	TGTGCCAGCAGTTTATCGACAGGGCGAGGCTACACCTTC	CASSLSTGRGYTF
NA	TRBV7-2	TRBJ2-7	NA	TGTGCCAGCAGCGAGACGACAGGTCCCTACGAGCAGTACTTC	CASSETTGPYEQYF